The clone carrying this T cell receptor (beta chain) was observed once. No antigen is known for it. The data are from a study of post-analysis software for immune sequencing data. Study details: Included courses were relapsing-remitting and secondary progressive multiple sclerosis; progressive-relapsing multiple sclerosis was also included. Study-wide points: F measure showed strong co-clustering of same-batch samples. Patients showed TRBV5-6, TRBV5-1 and TRBV20-1 among roughly 5 TRBV segments more frequent than in controls. Controls' normalized Chao1 diversity significantly exceeded that of multiple sclerosis patients.

Unique molecular identifiers were built into the TCR beta cDNA libraries. Some 500,000 cDNA molecules were obtained per 1 to 10 million input T cells. TCRdb re-analysed the PCR reads in MiXCR, keeping a single row per CDR3 protein. The sample records almost 700,000 distinct CDR3 sequences, approximately 60% being singletons. The CDR3 loop spans 19 amino acids. Unmatched junction bases numbered 18, after V lost 3 bases and J lost 0 bases. Germline V lookup: CDR1 SQVTM, CDR2 ANQGSEA. This chain joins TRBV29-1 and TRBJ2-3; 7 bases are a match to TRBD2. The source is a girl aged 2 to 9 with multiple sclerosis. The sample was blood. Written as DNA, the CDR3 is TGCAGCGTTGACAGCGATCTGGGGAGGGAACTTTCTAGCACAGATACGCAGTATTTT. This sequence encodes CSVDSDLGRELSSTDTQYF.